Below are 4 T cell receptor beta chains sequenced from a single sample in a study of blood T cell repertoires in COVID-19. Repertoires were generated with immunoSEQ multiplex PCR, while TCRdb's copy carries only in-frame clones and drops some. There are about 170,000 clones in the sample; over 75% occur only once, and 6.9% lies in the top ten. Material for sequencing was peripheral blood. These receptor sequences come from an elderly man with COVID-19, enrolled during active disease.

V gene TRBV28 combines with J gene TRBJ1-1, with 8 bases aligning to TRBD1. Germline CDR1 and CDR2: MDHEN and SYDVKM. The CDR3 has 11 residues. V was pared by 7 bases and J by 7 bases, with 2 bases of the junction left unmatched. Here the CDR3 DNA reads TGTGCCAGCACGGACAGGGTTGAAGCTTTCTTT. Residues: CASTDRVEAFF.

This rearrangement joins TRBV18 to TRBJ1-2; possibly TRBD1 for D (6 bases). V was cut by 2 bases and J by 7 bases, with 17 bases left in between. CDR1 is KGHSH, CDR2 LQKENI, per germline. This CDR3 comprises 15 residues. CDR3 sequence: CASSPTAGVVSGYTF. The CDR3 coding sequence is TGTGCCAGCTCACCAACGGCAGGGGTAGTTAGTGGCTACACCTTC.

This clone showed up just once. The CDR3 here is CASSLQGGAKLFF. The CDR3, as DNA: TGTGCCAGCAGTTTACAGGGTGGGGCAAAACTGTTTTTT. The gene calls are TRBV6-5 and TRBJ1-4; weak D call: TRBD1 (6 bases). V lost 4 bases and J lost 10, with 13 bases in between. CDR1 and CDR2 from the germline V gene are MNHEY and SVGAGI. This CDR3 contains 13 residues.

The chain uses TRBV28 and TRBJ2-7, with a tentative D call TRBD1 (6 bases). The V gene's germline CDR1 is MDHEN and CDR2 SYDVKM. This CDR3 comprises 14 residues. V lost 6 bases and J 1 base, leaving 13 bases between the germline ends. This CDR3 is CASSTGHLSYEQYF. CDR3 in DNA: TGTGCCAGCAGCACGGGACACTTATCCTACGAGCAGTACTTC.